This is a list of T cell receptor beta chains from one sample in a study of T cell responses to AZD1222 COVID-19 vaccine. TCRdb keeps only in-frame clones here, not all; method: immunoSEQ multiplex PCR. This sample carries 91,000 or so clones, 80% to 95% of them seen once, and the ten largest clones take roughly 3.1%. Sequenced material: peripheral blood, taken 28 days after the second AZD1222 dose. These TCRs come from an adult who received the AZD1222 COVID-19 vaccine. The CDR3 runs from the conserved cysteine through the conserved F or W. The D gene is left open where the match is weak. The size entry is marked missing in some rows and otherwise reads once, few, many or a size class.

D	size	V	J	CDR3	DNA
TRBD1	NA	TRBV2	TRBJ1-2	CASSPNGQGNGYTF	TGTGCCAGCAGCCCCAATGGACAGGGTAATGGCTACACCTTC
NA	NA	TRBV4-2	TRBJ1-1	CASSQGEGNTEAFF	TGTGCCAGCAGCCAAGGTGAAGGGAACACTGAAGCTTTCTTT
NA	NA	TRBV5-4	TRBJ2-5	CASSFWGDSRVQETQYF	TGTGCCAGCAGCTTCTGGGGGGACAGTCGAGTGCAAGAGACCCAGTACTTC
NA	once	TRBV6-5	TRBJ1-4	CASSYSRSEKLFF	TGTGCCAGCAGTTACTCGAGGTCTGAAAAACTGTTTTTT
TRBD2	NA	TRBV6-5	TRBJ2-1	CASGRSGGTYNEQFF	TGTGCCAGCGGACGAAGCGGGGGGACCTACAATGAGCAGTTCTTC
NA	NA	TRBV6-5	TRBJ1-4	CASSFMGAGEKLFF	TGTGCCAGCAGTTTCATGGGGGCGGGAGAAAAACTGTTTTTT
NA	NA	TRBV5-1	TRBJ1-1	CASSLVGGEVAFF	TGCGCCAGCAGCTTGGTGGGAGGGGAAGTAGCTTTCTTT
TRBD1	once	TRBV6-6	TRBJ1-1	CASRTNRGSGTEAFF	TGTGCCAGCAGGACAAACAGGGGGAGTGGAACTGAAGCTTTCTTT
TRBD2	NA	TRBV5-4	TRBJ2-5	CASTPSGGSQETQYF	TGTGCCAGCACCCCATCCGGGGGGAGCCAAGAGACCCAGTACTTC
TRBD1	NA	TRBV4-3	TRBJ1-2	CASSQDLVGTGKGYTF	TGCGCCAGCAGCCAAGATCTTGTTGGGACAGGGAAGGGCTACACCTTC
TRBD1	NA	TRBV6-6	TRBJ1-4	CASSYFPGTGDEKLFF	TGTGCCAGCAGTTACTTCCCCGGGACAGGGGATGAAAAACTGTTTTTT
TRBD1	once	TRBV11-3	TRBJ2-3	CASSPRTGRSDTQYF	TGTGCCAGCAGCCCCCGGACAGGGAGGAGCGATACGCAGTATTTT
NA	NA	TRBV13	TRBJ1-2	CASSLDNYGYTF	TGTGCCAGCAGCTTAGACAACTATGGCTACACCTTC
NA	NA	TRBV7-9	TRBJ1-1	CASSLVQGGGTEAFF	TGTGCCAGCAGCTTAGTGCAGGGCGGGGGGACTGAAGCTTTCTTT
TRBD1	NA	TRBV7-2	TRBJ1-5	CASSWTGINQPQHF	TGTGCCAGCAGCTGGACAGGGATCAATCAGCCCCAGCATTTT
NA	NA	TRBV15	TRBJ1-5	CATSRPTSSNQPQHF	TGTGCCACCAGCAGACCAACGTCTAGCAATCAGCCCCAGCATTTT
TRBD1	NA	TRBV7-9	TRBJ1-6	CASSPPTGVLSPLHF	TGTGCCAGCAGCCCCCCGACAGGGGTATTGTCACCCCTCCACTTT
NA	NA	TRBV27	TRBJ2-2	CASSLTSGELFF	TGTGCCAGCAGTTTAACTTCCGGGGAGCTGTTTTTT
TRBD1	NA	TRBV7-2	TRBJ1-5	CASLQGGNSNQPQHF	TGTGCCAGCCTTCAGGGGGGTAATAGCAATCAGCCCCAGCATTTT
NA	NA	TRBV6-5	TRBJ2-1	CASSYGGYNEQFF	TGTGCCAGCAGTTACGGGGGCTACAATGAGCAGTTCTTC
TRBD2	NA	TRBV6-5	TRBJ2-7	CASKPGGGSYEQYF	TGTGCCAGCAAACCAGGCGGGGGCTCCTACGAGCAGTACTTC
NA	NA	TRBV7-2	TRBJ1-1	CASSLTENTEAFF	TGTGCCAGCAGCTTGACAGAGAACACTGAAGCTTTCTTT
NA	NA	TRBV12-5	TRBJ2-2	CASGLGIGTGELFF	TGTGCTAGTGGTTTGGGAATCGGCACCGGGGAGCTGTTTTTT
NA	NA	TRBV7-2	TRBJ1-2	CASSLASQGGRYGYTF	TGTGCCAGCAGCTTAGCCTCGCAGGGAGGGAGGTATGGCTACACCTTC
TRBD2	once	TRBV5-1	TRBJ2-2	CASSPSGLAGAGSTGELFF	TGCGCCAGCAGCCCTTCAGGACTAGCGGGGGCGGGGAGCACCGGGGAGCTGTTTTTT
NA	NA	TRBV15	TRBJ1-5	CATSREYNQPQHF	TGTGCCACCAGCAGAGAGTACAATCAGCCCCAGCATTTT
TRBD1	once	TRBV5-1	TRBJ1-1	CASRTGRNTEAFF	TGCGCCAGCAGGACAGGGAGGAACACTGAAGCTTTCTTT
TRBD1	NA	TRBV30	TRBJ2-5	CAWSPRGPQGATETQYF	TGTGCCTGGAGTCCCCGGGGCCCACAGGGGGCTACGGAGACCCAGTACTTC
NA	NA	TRBV7-8	TRBJ2-3	CARGGSDTQYF	TGTGCCAGAGGAGGGTCCGATACGCAGTATTTT
TRBD1	NA	TRBV6-6	TRBJ2-4	CASSYLSGGNIQYF	TGTGCCAGCAGTTACTTATCAGGGGGAAACATTCAGTACTTC
TRBD1	NA	TRBV29-1	TRBJ1-2	CSVQTGGSYGYTF	TGCAGCGTACAGACAGGGGGCAGCTATGGCTACACCTTC
NA	NA	TRBV3-1/TRBV3-2	TRBJ2-1	CASSQADEQFF	TGTGCCAGCAGCCAAGCGGATGAGCAGTTCTTC
NA	NA	TRBV4-3	TRBJ2-1	CASSQRGTPGLQYNEQFF	TGCGCCAGCAGCCAAAGAGGTACCCCAGGGCTACAATACAATGAGCAGTTCTTC
NA	NA	TRBV7-6	TRBJ2-5	CASSRTAQETQYF	TGTGCCAGCAGCCGGACCGCACAAGAGACCCAGTACTTC
NA	NA	TRBV6-5	TRBJ1-1	CASSYRTDAGTEAFF	TGTGCCAGCAGTTACAGAACAGACGCTGGCACTGAAGCTTTCTTT
TRBD1	once	TRBV30	TRBJ1-2	CAWSLGQGVGGYTF	TGTGCCTGGAGTTTGGGACAGGGAGTGGGGGGCTACACCTTC
TRBD2	NA	TRBV9	TRBJ2-7	CAIPAGTYEQYF	TGTGCCATACCAGCGGGGACCTACGAGCAGTACTTC
NA	NA	TRBV19	TRBJ1-4	CASTALPAGEKLFF	TGTGCCAGTACCGCACTCCCCGCTGGGGAAAAACTGTTTTTT
NA	NA	TRBV5-5	TRBJ1-4	CASSWEGRGEKLFF	TGTGCCAGCAGCTGGGAGGGGAGAGGGGAAAAACTGTTTTTT